This entry features one T cell receptor (beta chain) sequence. Its cognate antigen is unknown. Germline V gives CDR1 LGHNA, CDR2 YNFKEQ. The CDR3 has 16 amino acids. The ends lost 1 base at V and 7 bases at J; junction bases unmatched: 7. The source of the sample is a study of cytomegalovirus exposure and HLA in healthy donors. Study results and limitations: A link between a missense DCLRE1C variant and TCR beta V- and J-gene trimming emerged from a later analysis.

PCR primers comprised 60 Vbeta and 13 Jbeta primers. This table comes from immunoSEQ multiplex PCR, and its TCRdb copy is limited to in-frame clones, with some not included. Of 170,000 or so clones in the sample, roughly 80% are singletons; the top ten hold about 0.7%. The origin of this receptor is a boy aged 10-17 years in good health and CMV-seronegative. The chain couples TRBV4-2 to TRBJ2-1; 10 bases line up with TRBD2. Material for sequencing was PBMCs. CDR3 DNA: TGTGCCAGCAGCCAAGTTACTCCGGGACTAGCGAATGAGCAGTTCTTC. It specifies CASSQVTPGLANEQFF.